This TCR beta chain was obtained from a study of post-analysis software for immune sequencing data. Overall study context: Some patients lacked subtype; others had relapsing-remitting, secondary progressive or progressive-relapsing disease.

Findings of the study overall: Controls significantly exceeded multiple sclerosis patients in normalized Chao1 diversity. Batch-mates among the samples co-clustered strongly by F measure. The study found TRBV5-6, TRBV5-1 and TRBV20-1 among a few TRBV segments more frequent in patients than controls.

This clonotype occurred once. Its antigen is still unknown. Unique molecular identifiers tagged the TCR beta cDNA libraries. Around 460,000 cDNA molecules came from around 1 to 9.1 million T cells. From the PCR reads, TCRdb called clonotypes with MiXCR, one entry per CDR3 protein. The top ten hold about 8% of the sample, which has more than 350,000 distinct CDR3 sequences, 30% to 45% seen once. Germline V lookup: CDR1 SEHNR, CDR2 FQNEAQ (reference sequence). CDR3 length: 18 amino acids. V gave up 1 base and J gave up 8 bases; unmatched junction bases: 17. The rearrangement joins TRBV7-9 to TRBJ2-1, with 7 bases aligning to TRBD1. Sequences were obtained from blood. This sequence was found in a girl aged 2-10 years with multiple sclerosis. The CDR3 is CASSLVRGGGTPRDEQFF. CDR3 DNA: TGTGCCAGCAGCTTAGTTCGAGGGGGCGGAACCCCCAGGGATGAGCAGTTCTTC.